This T cell receptor beta chain was recorded in a study of T cells after yellow fever vaccination. Of note for this clonotype: Its matching antigen is unknown.

By 5'RACE template switching, TCR cDNA was produced, with a universal primer site and UMIs added in the process. Using its own MiXCR run on the 5' RACE reads, TCRdb lists one record per CDR3 protein. The sample includes 300,000 or so distinct CDR3 sequences, 10% to 15% of them seen just once. Findings of the study overall: Booster samples showed a return of most primary-vaccination clones (roughly 96% CD4, 70% to 90% CD8).

The CDR3 has 14 residues. Germline loops: CDR1 SGHRS, CDR2 YFSETQ. V was pared by 2 bases and J by 4 bases, with 10 bases between. This clonotype was obtained from a man aged 25-40 years who received the YFV17D yellow fever vaccine. This chain joins TRBV5-1 and TRBJ2-1; the D gene is possibly TRBD2 (6 bases). Source: CD4+ T cells sorted from PBMCs, taken 45 days after the yellow fever booster vaccination. This chain's CDR3 is CASSLAEGYNEQFF. As DNA, the CDR3 is TGCGCCAGCAGCTTAGCGGAGGGTTACAATGAGCAGTTCTTC.